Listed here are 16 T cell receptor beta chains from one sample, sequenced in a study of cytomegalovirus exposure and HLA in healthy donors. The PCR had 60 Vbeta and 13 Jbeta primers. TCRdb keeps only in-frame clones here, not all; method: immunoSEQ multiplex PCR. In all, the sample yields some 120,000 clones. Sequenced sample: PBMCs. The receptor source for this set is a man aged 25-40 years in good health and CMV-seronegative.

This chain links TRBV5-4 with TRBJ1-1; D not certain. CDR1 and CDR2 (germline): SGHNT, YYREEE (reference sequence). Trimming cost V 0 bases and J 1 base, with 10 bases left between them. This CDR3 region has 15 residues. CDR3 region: CASSLAMGGNTEAFF. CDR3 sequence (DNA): TGTGCCAGCAGCTTGGCAATGGGAGGGAACACTGAAGCTTTCTTT. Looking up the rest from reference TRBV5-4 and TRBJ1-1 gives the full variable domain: ETGVTQSPTHLIKTRGQQVTLRCSSQSGHNTVSWYQQALGQGPQFIFQYYREEENGRGNFPPRFSGLQFPNYSSELNVNALELDDSALYLCASSLAMGGNTEAFFGQGTRLTVV.

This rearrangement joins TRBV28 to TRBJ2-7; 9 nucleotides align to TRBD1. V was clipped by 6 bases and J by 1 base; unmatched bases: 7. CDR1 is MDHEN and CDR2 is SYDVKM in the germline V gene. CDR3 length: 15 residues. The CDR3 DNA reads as TGTGCCAGCAGACCGACCGGGACAGGGTCCTACGAGCAGTACTTC. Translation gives CASRPTGTGSYEQYF.

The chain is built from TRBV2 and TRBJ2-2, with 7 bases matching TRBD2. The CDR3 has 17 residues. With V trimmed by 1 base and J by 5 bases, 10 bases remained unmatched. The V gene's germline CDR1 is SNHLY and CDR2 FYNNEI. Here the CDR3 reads CASSEVGGEGETGELFF. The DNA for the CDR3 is TGTGCCAGCAGTGAAGTTGGAGGGGAGGGCGAGACCGGGGAGCTGTTTTTT.

The CDR3 sequence: CASSFFGTSDEQFF. Here the CDR3 DNA reads TGTGCCAGCAGCTTTTTCGGGACTAGCGATGAGCAGTTCTTC. This rearrangement joins TRBV7-9 to TRBJ2-1; TRBD2 agrees at 10 bases. CDR3 length: 14 amino acids. Germline V gene lookup returns CDR1 SEHNR and CDR2 FQNEAQ (reference sequence). V lost 3 bases and J lost 8; bases outside the gene matches: 4.

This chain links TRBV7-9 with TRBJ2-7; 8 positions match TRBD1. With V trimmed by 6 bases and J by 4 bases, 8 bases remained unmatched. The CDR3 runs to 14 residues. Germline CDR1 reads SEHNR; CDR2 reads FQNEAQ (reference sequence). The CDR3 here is CASSRTGQAYEQYF. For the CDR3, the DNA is TGTGCCAGCAGTCGAACGGGACAGGCATACGAGCAGTACTTC. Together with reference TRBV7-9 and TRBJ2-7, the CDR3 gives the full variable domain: DTGVSQNPRHKITKRGQNVTFRCDPISEHNRLYWYRQTLGQGPEFLTYFQNEAQLEKSRLLSDRFSAERPKGSFSTLEIQRTEQGDSAMYLCASSRTGQAYEQYFGPGTRLTVT.

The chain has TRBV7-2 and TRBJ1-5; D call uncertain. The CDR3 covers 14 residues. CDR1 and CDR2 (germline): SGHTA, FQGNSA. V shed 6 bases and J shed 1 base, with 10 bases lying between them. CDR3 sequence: CASRPDWSNQPQHF. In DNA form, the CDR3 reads TGTGCCAGCAGGCCTGACTGGAGCAATCAGCCCCAGCATTTT.

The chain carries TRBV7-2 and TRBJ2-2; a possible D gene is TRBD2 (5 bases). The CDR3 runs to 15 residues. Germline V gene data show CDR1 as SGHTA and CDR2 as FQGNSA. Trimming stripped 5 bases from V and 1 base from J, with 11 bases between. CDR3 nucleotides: TGTGCCAGCAGCCGACCCGGGGTGAACACCGGGGAGCTGTTTTTT. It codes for CASSRPGVNTGELFF.

The CDR3 sequence: CASSGTSGGYEQYF. The CDR3, as DNA: TGTGCCAGCAGTGGGACTAGCGGGGGCTACGAGCAGTACTTC. This sequence joins TRBV6-1 and TRBJ2-7; 13 bases line up with TRBD2. Germline V gives CDR1 MNHNS, CDR2 SASEGT. With V trimmed by 4 bases and J by 3 bases, 0 bases remained unmatched. The CDR3 has 14 residues.

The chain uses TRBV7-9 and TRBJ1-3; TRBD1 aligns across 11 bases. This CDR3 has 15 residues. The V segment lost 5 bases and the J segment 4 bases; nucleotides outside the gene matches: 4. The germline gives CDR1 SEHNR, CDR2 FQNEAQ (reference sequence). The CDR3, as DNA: TGTGCCAGCAGCGCGGACAGGGGGCTAGGAAACACCATATATTTT. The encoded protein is CASSADRGLGNTIYF. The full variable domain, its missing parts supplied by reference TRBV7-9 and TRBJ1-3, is DTGVSQNPRHKITKRGQNVTFRCDPISEHNRLYWYRQTLGQGPEFLTYFQNEAQLEKSRLLSDRFSAERPKGSFSTLEIQRTEQGDSAMYLCASSADRGLGNTIYFGEGSWLTVV.

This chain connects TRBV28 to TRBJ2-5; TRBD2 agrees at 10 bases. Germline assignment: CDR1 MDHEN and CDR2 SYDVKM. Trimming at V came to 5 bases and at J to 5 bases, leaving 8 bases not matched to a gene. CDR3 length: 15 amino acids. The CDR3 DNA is TGTGCCAGCAGTCTAAGGACTAGCGGTTTGGAGACCCAGTACTTC. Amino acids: CASSLRTSGLETQYF.

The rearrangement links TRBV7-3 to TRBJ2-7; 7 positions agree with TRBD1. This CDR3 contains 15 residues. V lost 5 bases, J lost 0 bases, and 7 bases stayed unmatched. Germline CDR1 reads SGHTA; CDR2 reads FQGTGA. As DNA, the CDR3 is TGTGCCAGCAGCCTTTCCGGGACAGACTCCTACGAGCAGTACTTC. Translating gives CASSLSGTDSYEQYF.

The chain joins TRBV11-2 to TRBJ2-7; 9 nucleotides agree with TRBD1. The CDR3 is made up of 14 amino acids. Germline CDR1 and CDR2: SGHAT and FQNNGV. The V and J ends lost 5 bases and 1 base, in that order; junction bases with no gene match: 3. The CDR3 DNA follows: TGTGCCAGCAGCCAGGACAGGGGTTCCTACGAGCAGTACTTC. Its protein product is CASSQDRGSYEQYF.

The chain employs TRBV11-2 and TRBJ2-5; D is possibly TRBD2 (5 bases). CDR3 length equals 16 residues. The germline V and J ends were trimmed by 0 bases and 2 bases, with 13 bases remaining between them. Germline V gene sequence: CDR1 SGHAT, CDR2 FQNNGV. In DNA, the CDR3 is TGTGCCAGCAGCTTAGATTTAGCTAGAGGGCAAGAGACCCAGTACTTC. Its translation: CASSLDLARGQETQYF.

The CDR3 spells CASSPWTEGPNGYTF. The CDR3 DNA sequence: TGTGCCAGCTCACCGTGGACAGAGGGCCCAAATGGCTACACCTTC. The chain employs TRBV18 and TRBJ1-2; TRBD1 is a possible D gene (6 bases). V lost 3 bases to trimming and J lost 6 bases, with 17 bases between them. The length of the CDR3 is 15 residues. Germline CDR1 is KGHSH and CDR2 is LQKENI. The entire variable domain, with the rest obtained from reference TRBV18 and TRBJ1-2, is as follows: NAGVMQNPRHLVRRRGQEARLRCSPMKGHSHVYWYRQLPEEGLKFMVYLQKENIIDESGMPKERFSAEFPKEGPSILRIQQVVRGDSAAYFCASSPWTEGPNGYTFGSGTRLTVV.

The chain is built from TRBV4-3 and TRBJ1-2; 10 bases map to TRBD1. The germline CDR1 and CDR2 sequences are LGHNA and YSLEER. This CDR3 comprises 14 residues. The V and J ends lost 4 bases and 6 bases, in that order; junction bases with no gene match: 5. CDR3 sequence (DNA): TGCGCCAGCAGCCTGTCCGGGACAGGGGATGGCTACACCTTC. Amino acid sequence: CASSLSGTGDGYTF.

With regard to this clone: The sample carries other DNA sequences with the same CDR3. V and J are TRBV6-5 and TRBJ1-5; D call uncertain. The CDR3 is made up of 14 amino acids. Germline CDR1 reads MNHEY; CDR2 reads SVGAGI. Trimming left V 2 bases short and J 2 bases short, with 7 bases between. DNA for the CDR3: TGTGCCAGCAGTTACGGGCAGGGCAATCAGCCCCAGCATTTT. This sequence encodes CASSYGQGNQPQHF.